This T cell receptor beta chain originates from a study of cytomegalovirus exposure and HLA in healthy donors (dated 2017 in TCRdb). With respect to the entire study: According to an earlier analysis of 450 to 650 of the donors, about 180 million T cells yielded some 110 million unique TCR beta sequences and 276 Gb of sequence data. Typing coverage differed by locus: A, B, C, DRB1 and DQB1 were typed in roughly 620-630 donors, DQA1 in 500 to 550, DPA1 in nearly 610, and DPB1 in approximately 450. Around 300 gigabases of sequencing data and roughly 90 million unique TCR sequences were included in an early release covering several hundred HLA-typed donors. To decide whether each TCR beta V gene segment behaved as functional or pseudogenic, an earlier analysis of fewer than 750 of the donors relied on high-throughput TCR beta sequencing. Among a few hundred genotyped donors of the cohort, an average of about 240,000 unique TCR beta nucleotide sequences were sequenced per donor, around 20% of them non-productive. Every discovery cohort repertoire had been produced on one sequencing platform. To predict cytomegalovirus infection status, the study brought together high-throughput TCR immunosequencing, statistical association of individual TCRs with disease status, and machine learning. The aim of the study was to test whether cataloging public T cell receptors could identify signatures of past pathogen exposure. To study patterns of TCR occurrence, a later analysis re-analyzed previously published TCR beta repertoires from around 660 donors and added high-resolution HLA genotyping. The genetic ancestry cluster associated with self-reported Caucasian donors included 81% of the roughly 390 genotyped donors. A later genetic analysis used genome-wide SNP genotypes for about 60% of the 666 donors, treating that subset as a discovery cohort. Donor age, sex, ethnicity and CMV serostatus were compiled alongside the repertoire data. The later analysis used no new phenotypic data to find candidate immune exposures, relying instead on TCR beta sequences and their occurrence across donors. HLA typing covered class I and class II loci at four-digit resolution. Roughly 5 DR-DQ haplotypes were handled as single units for association and clustering because linkage in the cohort was strong. Using immunosequencing, the study profiled T cell repertoires from approximately 700 subjects and related those repertoires to cytomegalovirus serostatus. In addition to the first cohort of 650 to 750 subjects, a separate validation cohort of under 150 different subjects was used. General study outcomes and caveats: In a later analysis, HLA-associated TCR beta chains were found to be more clonally expanded and to have lower generation probabilities than equally common non-associated chains. A cluster of highly shared sequence variants was judged likely to represent a technical artifact of the sequencing pipeline. Over 15 rarely observed V segments, including chromosome 9 orphons, were excluded from the earlier analysis of some 590 of the donors because counts were too low. Assigning TCR associations to individual alleles was difficult when HLA alleles, especially DR and DQ, strongly co-occurred. According to a later analysis, most CMV-associated TCR beta chains appeared to be HLA-restricted, and the HLA associations seemed to be driven largely by CMV exposure. Because HLA typing was missing for some donors at each locus, association tests included only the typed subset. A total of about 150 TCR beta chains were listed by the study as associated with cytomegalovirus. This cohort had only TCR beta chains sequenced, and the lack of alpha or paired-chain data limited which features could be detected. In a later genetic analysis, a missense DCLRE1C variant was associated with V-gene and J-gene trimming of TCR beta chains, and the association was replicated in an independent cohort. In a later genetic analysis, fewer N-insertions in productive TCRs were reported among donors in an Asian-associated ancestry cluster than the 666-donor mean. In both the original and validation cohorts, the classifier was reported to diagnose cytomegalovirus status with high specificity and sensitivity. Correlated functional status among segregating V segments might be attributable to linkage disequilibrium, but an unknown experimental factor could not be ruled out. In a later analysis, TCR association rates were found to vary across HLA loci, with the most associated TCRs seen for DRB1 alleles and the fewest for HLA-C alleles. Specific HLA alleles were associated with 15,000 to 20,000 TCR beta sequences at a false discovery rate of 0.05 in a later analysis. Several of the top co-occurrence clusters appeared to be linked to parvovirus B19, influenza, CMV and Epstein-Barr virus, according to a later analysis. The 87-base-pair reads could not distinguish some IMGT-functional V segments, including TRBV6-2 and TRBV6-3, so those segments were excluded. An earlier analysis of approximately 590 of the donors showed that most TCR beta V segments appeared in productive rearrangements either about 90% or about 30% of the time, which broadly matched IMGT annotations. A few of the identified cytomegalovirus-associated TCR beta chains were confirmed in vitro to be specific for cytomegalovirus antigens. A further reported finding was that TCR beta sequences accurately predicted the HLA-A and HLA-B alleles for most subjects in the first cohort. Roughly uniform sequencing depth across donors was assumed in presence/absence analyses, although this assumption may not hold. While some public TCRs were present in many individuals, most TCR sequences turned up only very rarely across donors. According to the authors, the approach could potentially be generalized to other disease states and immunological phenotypes. The only immune exposure information available for the cohort was CMV serostatus.

In total, approximately 690 healthy bone marrow donors made up the cohort. At the time of sampling, every cohort member was nominally healthy, though immune exposures that went unrecorded were likely present. The donor tested CMV seropositive and was one of the 289 seropositive cohort members. A peripheral blood sample was provided by each donor, and peripheral blood mononuclear cells were used for TCR beta sequencing. Genomic DNA was extracted from the blood cell samples with the Qiagen DNeasy Blood Extraction Kit. CDR3 length: 16 amino acids, cysteine to phenylalanine. Just the 48-base CDR3 DNA is kept, in frame starting at base 1. The V and J ends are trimmed by 3 bases and 0 bases, leaving 11 bases between them. The germline V gene specifies KGHSH as CDR1 and LQKENI as CDR2. Notes on this clone: Its recognized antigen is unknown. Base quality data are lacking; no much larger clone is found one base away.

Library preparation employed the immunoSEQ multiplex PCR assay. A mixture of 60 forward primers for TCR Vbeta segments and 13 reverse primers for TCR Jbeta segments was used in the multiplex PCR. The CDR3 region of rearranged TCR beta genes was amplified from genomic DNA by a multiplex PCR assay. The Illumina HiSeq System was used to sequence the amplified TCR beta libraries as 87-base-pair reads. The authors' pipeline ran thus. A later analysis counted tens of millions of unique TCR beta chains across the 666 repertoires, and roughly 9.9 million of these chains were shared by at least two donors. Raw reads were error-corrected and collapsed into unique sequences with a nearest-neighbor algorithm that merged closely related sequences to remove PCR and sequencing errors. CDR3 sequences were aligned to IMGT reference sequences to assign V, D and J gene segments. For a sequence to be retained, a match of at least six nucleotides was required to both a V gene segment and a J gene segment. Rearrangements were classified as productive when the CDR3 lacked stop codons and remained in frame with V and J, and all other rearrangements were classified as non-productive. Following IMGT convention, CDR3 was defined as the stretch from the second conserved V-encoded cysteine up to the conserved J-encoded phenylalanine. The earlier analysis of approximately 500 of the donors excluded sequences that lacked an unambiguous match to a single V gene segment. An earlier analysis of some 500 of the donors classified V segments as functional when productive rearrangements were above 56.7% and as segregating when the standard deviation between donors was above 5%. A statistical classification framework was built to diagnose cytomegalovirus status from the catalog of TCR beta chain sequences. V and J gene assignment, in a later analysis, came from comparing TCR nucleotide sequences with IMGT/GENE-DB human TR gene sequences. A later analysis assigned CDR3 sequences and most-parsimonious VDJ recombination scenarios with the TCRdist pipeline. In a later analysis, each TCR beta chain was defined by its CDR3 amino acid sequence together with its V-gene family, and reads without a unique V-gene family were excluded. To address suspected cross-contamination and a sequencing artifact, a later analysis removed around 590 highly shared, low-generation-probability nucleotide sequences. A later analysis calculated a clonal expansion index for each public chain from normalized within-repertoire ranks of inferred template counts. In a later analysis, generation probabilities were computed using a VDJ recombination model fitted to out-of-frame rearrangements, and the results were checked against IGoR. Hypergeometric tests were used in a later analysis to score TCR-TCR, TCR-HLA and TCR-CMV co-occurrence, with a repertoire-size bias correction applied to the TCR pairs. In a later analysis, false discovery rates were estimated by permuting HLA or CMV assignments 20 times. A later analysis grouped co-occurring TCRs with DBSCAN, adding TCRdist sequence similarity when clustering within HLA-allele-positive subsets. Repertoires with fewer than 30,000 or more than 120,000 public chains were left out of co-occurrence clustering, as were about five repertoires with anomalous nucleotide sharing. The immuneACCESS repertoire file appears here via TCRdb, limited to in-frame rearrangements. These files lack a portion of the clones; in checked studies, under half of the deficit traces to unresolved V genes, and the cause of the others is not known. V, J and clone size derive from that table, while D and trimming were established from the DNA sequence. Across this sample there are 90,000 to 110,000 clones, with more than 9.5% seen only once. The top ten constitute 16% of the sample.

The receptor comes from a middle-aged man in good health and CMV-seropositive. The rearrangement combines TRBV18 with TRBJ1-4, with the identity of the D gene unclear. What was sequenced was PBMCs. The CDR3 is CASSPYEDATNEKLFF. The nucleotide sequence reads as follows: TGTGCCAGCTCACCCTACGAGGATGCAACTAATGAAAAACTGTTTTTT.